The 9 T cell receptor beta chains presented below share a single source sample, sequenced in a study of blood T cell repertoires in COVID-19. Using immunoSEQ multiplex PCR, the repertoire was profiled, and TCRdb retains in-frame clones only, with some absent. The table lists about 190,000 clones, around 84% of them singletons. Sequences were obtained from peripheral blood. Receptor source: a human donor in a cohort sampled during active COVID-19.

The chain links TRBV6-5 to TRBJ2-3; D gene unclear. This CDR3 has 13 amino acids. CDR1 and CDR2 (germline): MNHEY, SVGAGI. Trimming removed 0 bases at V and 4 bases at J, with 5 bases between. The CDR3 DNA follows: TGTGCCAGCAGTTACTCGTATGCAGATACGCAGTATTTT. This translates into CASSYSYADTQYF.

V is TRBV11-2 and J is TRBJ2-7, with D possibly being TRBD1 (5 bases). CDR1 is SGHAT and CDR2 is FQNNGV in the germline V gene. V shed 1 base and J shed 3 bases, with 10 bases lying between them. This CDR3 is built from 14 residues. CDR3 amino acids: CASSLVYQGYEQYF. CDR3 sequence (DNA): TGTGCCAGCAGCTTAGTATATCAGGGCTACGAGCAGTACTTC.

This chain joins TRBV28 and TRBJ1-4; D gene ambiguous. This CDR3 is 15 amino acids long. CDR1 and CDR2 (germline): MDHEN, SYDVKM. The V end lost 3 bases, the J end lost 3 bases, and 11 bases lay between the germline ends. CDR3 bases: TGTGCCAGCAGTTTGAGGATGGAGGCTAATGAAAAACTGTTTTTT. Amino acid sequence: CASSLRMEANEKLFF.

This chain uses TRBV6-6 with TRBJ2-3; perhaps TRBD2 as D (5 bases). The germline V gene has CDR1 MNHNY and CDR2 SVGAGI (reference sequence). The CDR3 spans 14 residues. Trimming stripped 5 bases from V and 2 bases from J, with 11 bases between. The CDR3 DNA sequence: TGTGCCAGCAGTCGCAGCGGAAACACAGATACGCAGTATTTT. Its translation: CASSRSGNTDTQYF.

The chain employs TRBV3-1 (or the pseudogene TRBV3-2) and TRBJ1-6, with TRBD1 as a possible D gene (5 bases). CDR1 and CDR2 (germline): LGHDT, YNNKEL (reference sequence). V lost 2 bases and J 9 bases, leaving 14 bases between the germline ends. CDR3 size: 15 residues. CDR3 sequence: CASSQQQAPGSPLHF. The CDR3 nucleotides are TGTGCCAGCAGCCAACAACAGGCCCCGGGTTCACCCCTCCACTTT.

The CDR3 sequence is CAMGDPTRSYNEQFF. The CDR3, as DNA: TGTGCCATGGGAGACCCGACGCGTTCCTACAATGAGCAGTTCTTC. V is TRBV10-3 and J is TRBJ2-1, with a weak D call TRBD2 (5 bases). CDR1 ENHRY and CDR2 SYGVKD come from the germline V gene. The V and J ends lost 9 bases and 1 base respectively, with 16 bases between them. The CDR3 is 15 amino acids.

This chain links TRBV5-5 with TRBJ2-5; 7 positions agree with TRBD2. The germline V gene has CDR1 SGHKS and CDR2 YYEKEE (reference sequence). The CDR3 runs 17 residues. With V trimmed by 1 base and J by 3 bases, 12 bases remained unmatched. CDR3 region: CASSLRGSSGGEETQYF. DNA of the CDR3: TGTGCCAGCAGCTTGAGAGGGTCTAGCGGAGGGGAAGAGACCCAGTACTTC.

The chain uses TRBV7-6 and TRBJ2-7, with 9 bases aligning to TRBD1. The J segment lost 2 bases and the V segment lost 1 base, leaving 3 bases of the junction unmatched. The CDR3 extends over 15 amino acids. The V gene's germline CDR1 is SGHVS and CDR2 FNYEAQ. This chain's CDR3 is CASSLGGTGTYEQYF. The CDR3 DNA sequence: TGTGCCAGCAGCTTAGGAGGGACAGGGACCTACGAGCAGTACTTC. Complete variable domain (other parts from reference TRBV7-6 and TRBJ2-7): GAGVSQSPRYKVTKRGQDVALRCDPISGHVSLYWYRQALGQGPEFLTYFNYEAQQDKSGLPNDRFSAERPEGSISTLTIQRTEQRDSAMYRCASSLGGTGTYEQYFGPGTRLTVT.

This clone came up once. The V and J genes are TRBV7-9 and TRBJ1-4; 7 bases match TRBD1. The CDR3 is 14 amino acids. From germline, CDR1 is SEHNR and CDR2 FQNEAQ (reference sequence). V dropped 3 bases and J dropped 8; count of bases not matched to a gene: 6. CDR3 protein: CASSFGQGGEKLFF. CDR3 DNA sequence: TGTGCCAGCAGCTTTGGGCAGGGGGGAGAAAAACTGTTTTTT. The full variable domain, in which reference TRBV7-9 and TRBJ1-4 provide the parts outside the CDR3, is DTGVSQNPRHKITKRGQNVTFRCDPISEHNRLYWYRQTLGQGPEFLTYFQNEAQLEKSRLLSDRFSAERPKGSFSTLEIQRTEQGDSAMYLCASSFGQGGEKLFFGSGTQLSVL.